Included here is one TCR beta chain sequence, with context. Ages ranged from roughly 18 to 100 years, with residence in 24 US areas. This record comes from a study of blood T cell repertoires in COVID-19. CDR3 length equals 17 residues. Germline assignment: CDR1 LGHNA and CDR2 YSLEER. Trimming at V came to 1 base and at J to 4 bases, leaving 7 bases not matched to a gene. TCRdb's copy holds only in-frame clones and misses some; the assay was immunoSEQ multiplex PCR. The sample shows 250,000 or so clones, about four fifths of them seen only once. The sequenced material came from PBMCs or T cells enriched from blood (not recorded which). The gene calls are TRBV4-3 and TRBJ2-1, with 10 bases matching TRBD2. This clonotype was obtained from a man in his sixties who had recovered from COVID-19. As DNA, the CDR3 is TGCGCCAGCAGCCAAGGAATAGCGGGGGGACCTTACAATGAGCAGTTCTTC. This gives the protein CASSQGIAGGPYNEQFF.